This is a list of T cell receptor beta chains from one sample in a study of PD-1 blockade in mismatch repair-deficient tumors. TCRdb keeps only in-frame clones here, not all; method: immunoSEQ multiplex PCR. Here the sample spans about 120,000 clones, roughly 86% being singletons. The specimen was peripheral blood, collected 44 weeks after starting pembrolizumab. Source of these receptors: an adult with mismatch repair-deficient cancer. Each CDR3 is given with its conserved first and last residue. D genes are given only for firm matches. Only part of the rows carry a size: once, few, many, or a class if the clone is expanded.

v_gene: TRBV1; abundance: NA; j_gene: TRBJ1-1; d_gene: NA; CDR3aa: CTSSPGTLLDLHSNTEAFF; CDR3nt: TGCACCAGCAGCCCGGGGACTCTTCTGGACCTACACTCGAACACTGAAGCTTTCTTT
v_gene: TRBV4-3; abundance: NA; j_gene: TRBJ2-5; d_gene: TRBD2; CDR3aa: CASSQVTGGEETQYF; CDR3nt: TGCGCCAGCAGCCAAGTAACGGGGGGGGAAGAGACCCAGTACTTC
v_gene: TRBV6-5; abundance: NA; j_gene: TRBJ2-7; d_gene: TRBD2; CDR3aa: CASRRDYRYEQYF; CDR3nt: TGTGCCAGCAGACGGGACTACCGCTACGAGCAGTACTTC
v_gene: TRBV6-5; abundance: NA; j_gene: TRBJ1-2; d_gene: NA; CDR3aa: CASSYRGSSYGYTF; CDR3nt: TGTGCCAGCAGTTACCGGGGCTCCTCTTATGGCTACACCTTC
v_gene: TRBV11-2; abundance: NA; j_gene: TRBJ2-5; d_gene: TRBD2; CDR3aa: CASSTPTSAQETQYF; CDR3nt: TGTGCCAGCAGCACGCCCACTAGCGCCCAAGAGACCCAGTACTTC
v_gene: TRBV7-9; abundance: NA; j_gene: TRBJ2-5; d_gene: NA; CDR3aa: CASSFPGGQETQYF; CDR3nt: TGTGCCAGCAGCTTCCCCGGGGGCCAAGAGACCCAGTACTTC
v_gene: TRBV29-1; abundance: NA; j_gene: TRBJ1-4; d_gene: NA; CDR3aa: CSVSRGGEKLFF; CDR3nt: TGCAGCGTGTCCAGGGGAGGTGAAAAACTGTTTTTT
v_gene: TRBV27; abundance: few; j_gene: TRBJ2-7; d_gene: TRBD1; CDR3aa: CASSTLRDRVWKQYF; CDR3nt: TGTGCCAGCAGCACACTCCGGGACAGGGTTTGGAAGCAGTACTTC
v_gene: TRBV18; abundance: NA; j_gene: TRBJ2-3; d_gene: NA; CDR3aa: CASSPPSTDTQYF; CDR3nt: TGTGCCAGCTCACCACCAAGCACAGATACGCAGTATTTT
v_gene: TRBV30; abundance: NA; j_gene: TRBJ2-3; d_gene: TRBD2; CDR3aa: CAWSAWPKLAGSSTDTQYF; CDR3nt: TGTGCCTGGAGCGCGTGGCCTAAACTAGCGGGATCCAGCACAGATACGCAGTATTTT
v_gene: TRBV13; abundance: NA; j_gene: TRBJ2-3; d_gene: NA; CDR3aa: CASSLPGPSTDTQYF; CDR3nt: TGTGCCAGCAGCTTACCAGGGCCCAGCACAGATACGCAGTATTTT
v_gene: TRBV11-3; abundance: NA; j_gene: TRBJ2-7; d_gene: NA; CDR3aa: CASSLGGDRSYEQYF; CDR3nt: TGTGCCAGCAGCCTGGGGGGGGACAGGAGTTACGAGCAGTACTTC
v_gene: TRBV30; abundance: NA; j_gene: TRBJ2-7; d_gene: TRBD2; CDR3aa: CAWSGAGVWWEQYF; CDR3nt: TGTGCCTGGAGTGGGGCGGGAGTCTGGTGGGAGCAGTACTTC
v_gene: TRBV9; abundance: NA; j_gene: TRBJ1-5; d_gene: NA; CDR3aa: CASSVGGLGNQPQHF; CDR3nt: TGTGCCAGCAGCGTAGGAGGGCTTGGGAATCAGCCCCAGCATTTT
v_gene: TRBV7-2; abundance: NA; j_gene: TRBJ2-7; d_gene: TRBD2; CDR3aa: CASSGTGTSFYEQYF; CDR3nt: TGTGCCAGCAGCGGTACCGGGACTAGCTTCTACGAGCAGTACTTC
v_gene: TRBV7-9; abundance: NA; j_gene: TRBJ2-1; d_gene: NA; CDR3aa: CASSVSESEQFF; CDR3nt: TGTGCCAGCAGCGTTAGCGAGAGTGAGCAGTTCTTC
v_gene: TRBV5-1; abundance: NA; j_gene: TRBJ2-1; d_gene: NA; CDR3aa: CASSLVAAADKNNEQFF; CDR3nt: TGCGCCAGCAGCTTGGTAGCGGCCGCAGATAAGAACAATGAGCAGTTCTTC
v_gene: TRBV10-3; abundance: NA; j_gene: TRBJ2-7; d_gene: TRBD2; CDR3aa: CAIRGLAGGGEQYF; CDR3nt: TGTGCCATCAGGGGGCTAGCGGGAGGTGGCGAGCAGTACTTC
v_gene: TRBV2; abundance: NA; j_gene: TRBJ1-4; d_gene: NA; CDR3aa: CASSVGEWGEKLFF; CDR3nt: TGTGCCAGCAGTGTAGGGGAGTGGGGTGAAAAACTGTTTTTT
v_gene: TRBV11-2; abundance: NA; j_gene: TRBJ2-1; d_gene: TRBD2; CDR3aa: CASRSQTSEYNEQFF; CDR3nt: TGTGCCAGCAGGTCCCAAACTAGCGAATACAATGAGCAGTTCTTC
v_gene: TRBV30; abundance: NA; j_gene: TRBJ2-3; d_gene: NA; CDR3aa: CAWSGLHRGRNPTDTQYF; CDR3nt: TGTGCCTGGAGTGGACTACACCGGGGACGGAATCCCACAGATACGCAGTATTTT
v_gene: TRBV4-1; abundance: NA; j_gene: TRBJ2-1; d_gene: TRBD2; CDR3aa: CASSQAGGGRYNEQFF; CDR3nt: TGCGCCAGCAGCCAAGCTGGCGGCGGGAGGTACAATGAGCAGTTCTTC
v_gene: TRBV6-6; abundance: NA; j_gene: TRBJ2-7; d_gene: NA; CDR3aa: CASSLRRFHEQYF; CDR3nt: TGTGCCAGCAGCCTCAGACGGTTCCACGAGCAGTACTTC
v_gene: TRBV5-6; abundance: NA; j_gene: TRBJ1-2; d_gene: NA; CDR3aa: CASSTRGLGNYGYTF; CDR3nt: TGTGCCAGCAGCACCCGGGGCCTAGGGAACTATGGCTACACCTTC
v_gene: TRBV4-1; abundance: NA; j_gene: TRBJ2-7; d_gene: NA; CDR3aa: CASSQDKQGQVPYEQYF; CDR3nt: TGCGCCAGCAGCCAAGATAAACAGGGTCAAGTCCCCTACGAGCAGTACTTC
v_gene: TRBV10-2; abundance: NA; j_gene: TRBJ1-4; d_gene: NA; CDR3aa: CASSGNEGKLFF; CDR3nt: TGCGCCAGCAGTGGTAACGAGGGGAAACTGTTTTTT
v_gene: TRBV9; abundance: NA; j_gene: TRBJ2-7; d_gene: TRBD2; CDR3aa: CASSVGPGAGGYEQYF; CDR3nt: TGTGCCAGCAGCGTAGGTCCGGGGGCGGGAGGTTACGAGCAGTACTTC
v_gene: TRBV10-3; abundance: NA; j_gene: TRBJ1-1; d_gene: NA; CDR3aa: CAIRQGTEAFF; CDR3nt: TGTGCCATCAGGCAGGGGACTGAAGCTTTCTTT
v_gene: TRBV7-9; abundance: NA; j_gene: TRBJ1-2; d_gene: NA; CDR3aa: CASSLEGGLSPTGYTF; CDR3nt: TGTGCCAGCAGCTTAGAAGGTGGCCTATCCCCTACGGGCTACACCTTC
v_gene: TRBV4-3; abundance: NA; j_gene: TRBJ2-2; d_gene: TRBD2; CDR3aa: CASSQGSPSGRAVGELFF; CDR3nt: TGCGCCAGCAGCCAAGGCTCCCCTTCCGGGAGGGCGGTCGGGGAGCTGTTTTTT
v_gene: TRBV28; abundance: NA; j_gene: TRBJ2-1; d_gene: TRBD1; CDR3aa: CASSSDRGSNEQFF; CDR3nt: TGTGCCAGCAGTTCGGACAGGGGATCCAATGAGCAGTTCTTC
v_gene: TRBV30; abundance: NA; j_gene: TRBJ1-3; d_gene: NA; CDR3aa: CAWSSGSGNTIYF; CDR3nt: TGTGCCTGGAGTTCTGGGTCTGGAAACACCATATATTTT
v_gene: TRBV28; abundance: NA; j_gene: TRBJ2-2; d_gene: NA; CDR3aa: CASSFSGVGTGELFF; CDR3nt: TGTGCCAGCAGTTTTTCGGGGGTTGGGACCGGGGAGCTGTTTTTT
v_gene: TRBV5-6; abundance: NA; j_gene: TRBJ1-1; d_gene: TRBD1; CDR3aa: CASSSRDREDTEAFF; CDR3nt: TGTGCCAGCAGCTCCCGGGACAGGGAGGACACTGAAGCTTTCTTT
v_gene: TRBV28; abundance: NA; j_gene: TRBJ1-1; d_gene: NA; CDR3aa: CASSFTGLSTEAFF; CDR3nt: TGTGCCAGCAGCTTTACAGGGTTAAGCACTGAAGCTTTCTTT
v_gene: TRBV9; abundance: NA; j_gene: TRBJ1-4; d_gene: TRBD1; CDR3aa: CASSEGTGREKLFF; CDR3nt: TGTGCCAGCAGCGAAGGGACAGGGCGCGAAAAACTGTTTTTT
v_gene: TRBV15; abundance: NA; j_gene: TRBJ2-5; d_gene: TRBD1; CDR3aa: CATSGSTGRSETQYF; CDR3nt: TGTGCCACCAGCGGATCGACAGGGCGCTCAGAGACCCAGTACTTC
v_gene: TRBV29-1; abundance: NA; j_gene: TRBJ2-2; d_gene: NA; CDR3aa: CSARRGRDTGELFF; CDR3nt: TGCAGCGCTCGCCGAGGGCGAGACACCGGGGAGCTGTTTTTT
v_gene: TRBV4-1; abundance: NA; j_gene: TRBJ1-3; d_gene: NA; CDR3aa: CASSQDWGNTIYF; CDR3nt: TGCGCCAGCAGCCAAGATTGGGGAAACACCATATATTTT
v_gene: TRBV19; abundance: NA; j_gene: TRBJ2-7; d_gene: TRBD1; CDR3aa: CATSRRGQSYEQYF; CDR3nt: TGTGCCACCAGTAGACGGGGACAGAGCTACGAGCAGTACTTC
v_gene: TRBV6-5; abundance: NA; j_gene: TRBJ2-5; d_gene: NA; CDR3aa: CASRRPGRGLGTQYF; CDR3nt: TGTGCCAGCAGGCGCCCGGGACGGGGGTTGGGGACCCAGTACTTC
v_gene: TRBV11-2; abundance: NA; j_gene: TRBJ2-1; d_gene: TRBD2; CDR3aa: CASSHEAGEANEQFF; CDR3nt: TGTGCCAGCAGCCACGAAGCGGGAGAGGCTAATGAGCAGTTCTTC